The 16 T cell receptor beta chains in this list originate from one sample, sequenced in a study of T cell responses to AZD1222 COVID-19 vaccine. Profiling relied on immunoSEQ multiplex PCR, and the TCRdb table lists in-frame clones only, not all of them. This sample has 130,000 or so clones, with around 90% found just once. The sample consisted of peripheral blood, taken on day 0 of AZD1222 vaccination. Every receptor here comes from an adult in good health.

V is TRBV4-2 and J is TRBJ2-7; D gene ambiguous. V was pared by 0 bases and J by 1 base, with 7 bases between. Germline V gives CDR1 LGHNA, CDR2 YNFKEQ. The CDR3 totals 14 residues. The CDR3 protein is CASSQDRQSYEQYF. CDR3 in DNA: TGTGCCAGCAGCCAAGATCGGCAGTCCTACGAGCAGTACTTC.

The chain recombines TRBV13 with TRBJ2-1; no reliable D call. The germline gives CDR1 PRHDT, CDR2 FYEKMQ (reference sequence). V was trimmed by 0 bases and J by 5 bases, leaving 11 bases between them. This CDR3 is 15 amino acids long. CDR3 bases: TGTGCCAGCAGCTTAGGCCCGCAGCCCAACAATGAGCAGTTCTTC. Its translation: CASSLGPQPNNEQFF.

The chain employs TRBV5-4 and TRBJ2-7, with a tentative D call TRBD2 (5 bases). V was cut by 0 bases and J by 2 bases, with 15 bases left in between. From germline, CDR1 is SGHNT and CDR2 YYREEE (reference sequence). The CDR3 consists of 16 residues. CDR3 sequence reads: CASSLGFGPGTYEQYF. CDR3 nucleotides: TGTGCCAGCAGCTTGGGGTTTGGTCCGGGGACCTACGAGCAGTACTTC.

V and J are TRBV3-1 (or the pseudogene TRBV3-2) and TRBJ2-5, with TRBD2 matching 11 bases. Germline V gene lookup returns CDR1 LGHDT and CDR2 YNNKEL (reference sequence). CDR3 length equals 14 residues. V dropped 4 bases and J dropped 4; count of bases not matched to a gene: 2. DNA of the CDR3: TGTGCCAGCAGCCTTAGCGGGGGGGGAGAGACCCAGTACTTC. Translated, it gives CASSLSGGGETQYF.

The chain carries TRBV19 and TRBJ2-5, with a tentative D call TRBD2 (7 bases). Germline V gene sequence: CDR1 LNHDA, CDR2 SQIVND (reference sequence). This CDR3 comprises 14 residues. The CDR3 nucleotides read TGTGCGGAAGAGGGAGGGGGGGCCCTGGAGACCCAGTACTTC. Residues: CAEEGGGALETQYF.

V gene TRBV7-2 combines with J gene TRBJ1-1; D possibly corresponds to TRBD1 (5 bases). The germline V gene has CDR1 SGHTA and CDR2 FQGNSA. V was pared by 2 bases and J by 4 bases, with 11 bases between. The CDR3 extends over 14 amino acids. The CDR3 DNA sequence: TGTGCCAGCAGCTTAAGTGAGGGGATCACTGAAGCTTTCTTT. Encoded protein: CASSLSEGITEAFF.

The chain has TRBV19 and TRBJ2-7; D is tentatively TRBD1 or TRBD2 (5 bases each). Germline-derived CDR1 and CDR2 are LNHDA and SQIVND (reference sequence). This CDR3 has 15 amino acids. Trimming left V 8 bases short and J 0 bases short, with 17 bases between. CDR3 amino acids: CASSQGTLLSYEQYF. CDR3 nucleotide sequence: TGTGCCAGTTCCCAAGGGACCTTACTCTCCTACGAGCAGTACTTC.

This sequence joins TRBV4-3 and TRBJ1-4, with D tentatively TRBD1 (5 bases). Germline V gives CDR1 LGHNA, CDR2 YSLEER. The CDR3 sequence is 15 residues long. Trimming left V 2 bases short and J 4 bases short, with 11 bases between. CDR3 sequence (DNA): TGCGCCAGCAGCCAATCGACAGTCCGTAATGAAAAACTGTTTTTT. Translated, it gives CASSQSTVRNEKLFF.

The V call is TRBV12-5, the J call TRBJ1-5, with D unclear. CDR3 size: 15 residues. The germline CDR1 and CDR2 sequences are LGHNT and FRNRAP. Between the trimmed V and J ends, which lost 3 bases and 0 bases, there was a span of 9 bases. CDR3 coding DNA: TGTGCTAGTGGTTTAGGCGATAATAGCAATCAGCCCCAGCATTTT. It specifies CASGLGDNSNQPQHF.

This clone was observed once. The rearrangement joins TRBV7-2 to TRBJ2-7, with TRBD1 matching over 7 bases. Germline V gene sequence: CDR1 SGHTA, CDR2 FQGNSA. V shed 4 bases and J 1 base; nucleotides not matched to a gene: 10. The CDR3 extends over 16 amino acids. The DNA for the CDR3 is TGTGCCAGCAGCTCCCCCCCGGACAGGCAGTCCTACGAGCAGTACTTC. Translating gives CASSSPPDRQSYEQYF.

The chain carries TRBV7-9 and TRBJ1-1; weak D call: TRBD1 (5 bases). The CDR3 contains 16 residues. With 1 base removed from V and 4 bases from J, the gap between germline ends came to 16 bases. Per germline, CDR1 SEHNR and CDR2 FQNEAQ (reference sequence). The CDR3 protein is CASSLGGLGRGTEAFF. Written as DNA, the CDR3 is TGTGCCAGCAGCTTAGGAGGTCTGGGGAGGGGCACTGAAGCTTTCTTT. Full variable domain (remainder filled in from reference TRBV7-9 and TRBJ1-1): DTGVSQNPRHKITKRGQNVTFRCDPISEHNRLYWYRQTLGQGPEFLTYFQNEAQLEKSRLLSDRFSAERPKGSFSTLEIQRTEQGDSAMYLCASSLGGLGRGTEAFFGQGTRLTVV.

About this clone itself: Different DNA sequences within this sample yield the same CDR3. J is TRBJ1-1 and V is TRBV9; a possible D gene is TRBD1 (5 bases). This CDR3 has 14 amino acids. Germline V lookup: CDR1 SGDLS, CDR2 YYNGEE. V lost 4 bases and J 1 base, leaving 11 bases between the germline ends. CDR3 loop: CASSRTGQNTEAFF. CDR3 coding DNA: TGTGCCAGCAGCCGTACTGGACAGAACACTGAAGCTTTCTTT. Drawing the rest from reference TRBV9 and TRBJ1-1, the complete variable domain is DSGVTQTPKHLITATGQRVTLRCSPRSGDLSVYWYQQSLDQGLQFLIQYYNGEERAKGNILERFSAQQFPDLHSELNLSSLELGDSALYFCASSRTGQNTEAFFGQGTRLTVV.

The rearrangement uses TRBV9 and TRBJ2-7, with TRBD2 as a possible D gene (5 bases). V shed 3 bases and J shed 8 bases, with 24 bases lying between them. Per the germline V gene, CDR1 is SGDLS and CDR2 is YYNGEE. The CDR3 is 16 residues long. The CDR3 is CASSAPMRAPVYQQYF. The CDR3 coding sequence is TGTGCCAGCAGCGCTCCTATGAGGGCGCCTGTCTATCAGCAGTACTTC.

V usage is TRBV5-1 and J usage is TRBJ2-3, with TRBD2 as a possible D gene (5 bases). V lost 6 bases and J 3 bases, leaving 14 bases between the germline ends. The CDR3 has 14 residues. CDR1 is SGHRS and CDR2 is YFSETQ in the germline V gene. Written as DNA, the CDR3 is TGCGCCAGCACGGTCTCGGGGAATACAGATACGCAGTATTTT. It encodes CASTVSGNTDTQYF.

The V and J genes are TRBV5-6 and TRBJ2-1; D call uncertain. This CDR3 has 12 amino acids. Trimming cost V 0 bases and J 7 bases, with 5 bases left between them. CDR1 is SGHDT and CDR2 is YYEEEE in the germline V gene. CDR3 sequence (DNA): TGTGCCAGCAGCTTGGTGGCGAATGAGCAGTTCTTC. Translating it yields CASSLVANEQFF.

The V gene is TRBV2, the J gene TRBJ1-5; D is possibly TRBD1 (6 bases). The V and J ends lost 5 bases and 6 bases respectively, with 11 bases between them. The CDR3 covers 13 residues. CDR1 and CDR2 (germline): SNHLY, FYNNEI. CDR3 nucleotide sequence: TGTGCCAGCAGTTACAGGGCGGGTCAGCCCCAGCATTTT. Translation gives CASSYRAGQPQHF.